The clone carrying this T cell receptor (beta chain) was seen repeatedly, ten times or more. The germline V and J ends were trimmed by 7 bases and 5 bases, with 8 bases remaining between them. The length of the CDR3 is 11 residues. The source of the sample is a study of T cells after yellow fever vaccination. TCR cDNA was made by 5'RACE template switching, adding a universal primer site and UMIs. TCRdb processed the 5' RACE reads anew with MiXCR; each CDR3 protein has one entry. The table shows under 250,000 distinct CDR3 sequences, with around 3.1% occurring only once. The sample in question was CD4+ T cells sorted from PBMCs, obtained 10 days after the yellow fever booster vaccination. This TCR came from a man aged 18 to 29 who received the YFV17D yellow fever vaccine. The chain has TRBV12-3 or TRBV12-4 and TRBJ1-1; no firm D call. The CDR3 coding sequence is TGTGCCAGCACCCGGAGGACTGAAGCTTTCTTT. Residues: CASTRRTEAFF.